Below, one T cell receptor (beta chain) is given with its context. Original methodology: Using reference gene primer amplification, nucleated cell counts were estimated. Produced via immunoSEQ multiplex PCR; TCRdb's table is partial and in-frame only. The DNA gave D and trimming, while V, J and clone size come from that table. The table shows about 15,000 clones, with about 88% occurring only once. The data are from a study of blood T cell repertoires in COVID-19. Study information: Some COVID-19 samples were acute and others convalescent; all came from the United States, Italy and Spain. T cells, B-cell-depleted T cells, or PBMCs provided the cDNA or gDNA that served as material.

The CDR3 sequence is 12 residues long. V was shortened by 4 bases and J by 5 bases, with 9 bases between the two germline ends. CDR1 is SGHTS, CDR2 YDEGEE, per germline. Sequences were obtained from peripheral blood. The TCR originated in a woman in her seventies in a cohort sampled during active or convalescent COVID-19. The rearrangement uses TRBV5-8 and TRBJ2-5; a weak D match, TRBD2 (6 bases). The CDR3 region is CASSGGLETQYF. The CDR3 region has the DNA TGTGCCAGCAGCGGGGGGTTGGAGACCCAGTACTTC.